This T cell receptor beta chain comes out of a study of cytomegalovirus exposure and HLA in healthy donors. In the PCR, 60 Vbeta and 13 Jbeta primers were used. This table comes from immunoSEQ multiplex PCR, and its TCRdb copy is limited to in-frame clones, with some not included. The sample shows approximately 140,000 clones, about 70% of them seen only once. Germline CDR1 SGHTA, CDR2 FQGNSA. CDR3 size: 15 residues. V dropped 5 bases and J dropped 4; count of bases not matched to a gene: 4. Study-wide findings and caveats: For cytomegalovirus status, the classifier reportedly gave diagnoses with high specificity and sensitivity. Researchers reported in a later analysis that a missense DCLRE1C variant was tied to TCR beta V- and J-gene trimming.

A remark on this clone: Its antigen is unknown.

Sequencing was carried out using PBMCs. This clonotype was obtained from a woman aged 55-70 years in good health and CMV-seropositive. The V and J genes are TRBV7-2 and TRBJ2-1; 11 nucleotides agree with TRBD2. The CDR3 here is CASSRSGGVYNEQFF. The CDR3 region has the DNA TGTGCCAGCAGCCGTAGCGGGGGGGTATACAATGAGCAGTTCTTC.